Listed below are T cell receptor beta chains from one sample, sequenced in a study of graft-versus-host responses after intestinal transplantation. Repertoires were generated with immunoSEQ multiplex PCR, while TCRdb's copy carries only in-frame clones and drops some. The sample has some 110,000 clones, over 75% seen once. Their antigens are not known. The material was unstimulated CD4+ T cells sorted from spleen or lymph node cells, obtained before intestinal transplant. The receptors come from a human donor who received an intestinal transplant. CDR3s include the opening cysteine and the closing phenylalanine or tryptophan. A D gene is named only where the DNA matches it firmly. Only part of the rows carry a size: once, few, many, or a class if the clone is expanded.

J gene	D gene	V gene	clone size	CDR3 protein	CDR3 DNA
TRBJ2-7	-	TRBV2	few	CASSPRDGSYEQYF	TGTGCCAGCAGTCCCCGGGACGGATCCTACGAGCAGTACTTC
TRBJ2-5	-	TRBV5-1	-	CASTRTGFEETQYF	TGCGCCAGCACGAGAACAGGGTTTGAAGAGACCCAGTACTTC
TRBJ1-2	TRBD1	TRBV28	-	CASTPGQPHGYGYTF	TGTGCCAGCACCCCGGGACAGCCTCACGGGTATGGCTACACCTTC
TRBJ1-6	TRBD1	TRBV7-2	-	CASSPRGNSPLHF	TGTGCCAGCAGCCCCAGGGGGAATTCACCCCTCCACTTT
TRBJ2-7	TRBD2	TRBV7-3	-	CASSLFPGGAYEQYF	TGTGCCAGCAGCTTATTTCCGGGAGGGGCCTACGAGCAGTACTTC
TRBJ2-3	TRBD1	TRBV19	-	CASSNRDRAYTQYF	TGTGCCAGTAGTAATCGGGACAGAGCCTATACGCAGTATTTT
TRBJ1-2	TRBD1	TRBV13	once	CASSTRGRAYGYTF	TGTGCCAGCAGCACCAGGGGGCGCGCCTATGGCTACACCTTC
TRBJ2-3	TRBD1	TRBV5-1	-	CASTLTGGPLFDTQYF	TGCGCCAGCACCTTAACAGGGGGTCCACTGTTCGATACGCAGTATTTT
TRBJ1-5	TRBD1	TRBV27	-	CASRTAPGQGGSNQPQHF	TGTGCCAGCAGAACCGCACCGGGACAGGGAGGGAGCAATCAGCCCCAGCATTTT
TRBJ2-1	TRBD2	TRBV6-6	few	CASSSLAGGGNEQFF	TGTGCCAGCAGTTCCCTAGCGGGGGGGGGAAATGAGCAGTTCTTC
TRBJ2-7	TRBD1	TRBV2	-	CASTLGQSSYEQYF	TGTGCCAGCACCCTGGGACAGAGCTCCTACGAGCAGTACTTC
TRBJ1-5	TRBD1	TRBV12-5	few	CASGTGQGFNQPQHF	TGTGCTAGTGGTACAGGACAGGGCTTCAATCAGCCCCAGCATTTT
TRBJ2-7	TRBD1	TRBV6-6	-	CASSYGDRDYEQYF	TGTGCCAGCAGTTACGGGGACAGGGACTACGAGCAGTACTTC
TRBJ1-3	-	TRBV7-2	-	CASSLASGSGNTIYF	TGTGCCAGCAGCTTAGCAAGCGGGTCTGGAAACACCATATATTTT
TRBJ1-3	TRBD1	TRBV6-1	few	CASSVNRDRVGNTIYF	TGTGCCAGCAGTGTGAACCGAGACAGGGTCGGAAACACCATATATTTT
TRBJ2-7	TRBD2	TRBV11-2	-	CASSLGSSGSSLYEQYF	TGTGCCAGCAGCTTAGGGAGTAGCGGGAGCAGCCTCTACGAGCAGTACTTC
TRBJ2-5	-	TRBV9	-	CASRGRETQYF	TGTGCCAGCAGGGGAAGAGAGACCCAGTACTTC
TRBJ2-7	-	TRBV10-1	-	CASSFRESGYEQYF	TGCGCCAGCAGCTTCCGGGAGAGCGGCTACGAGCAGTACTTC
TRBJ1-5	-	TRBV6-5	-	CATDSALDEPQHF	TGTGCCACCGACAGTGCCTTGGATGAACCCCAGCATTTT
TRBJ2-7	-	TRBV13	-	CASSLAVGAVSLYEQYF	TGTGCCAGCAGCTTAGCCGTGGGAGCGGTGAGCCTCTACGAGCAGTACTTC
TRBJ1-4	-	TRBV7-9	-	CASSQGALRDEKLFF	TGTGCCAGCAGCCAAGGGGCGCTAAGGGATGAAAAACTGTTTTTT
TRBJ2-6	TRBD2	TRBV6-5	-	CASSQLAAGANVLTF	TGTGCCAGCAGTCAACTAGCGGCTGGGGCCAACGTCCTGACTTTC
TRBJ2-3	-	TRBV28	-	CASSPMADTQYF	TGTGCCAGCAGCCCTATGGCAGATACGCAGTATTTT
TRBJ2-5	-	TRBV7-5	-	CVRSLDRITSGETQYF	TGTGTCAGAAGCTTAGACCGAATTACTAGCGGAGAGACCCAGTACTTC
TRBJ1-2	-	TRBV4-2	-	CASSQDHGRNGYTF	TGTGCCAGCAGCCAAGATCACGGCAGAAATGGCTACACCTTC
TRBJ2-2	-	TRBV5-1	-	CASSGRNANTGELFF	TGCGCCAGCAGCGGGCGGAACGCGAACACCGGGGAGCTGTTTTTT
TRBJ2-5	TRBD1	TRBV28	-	CASSTQGQGTQYF	TGTGCCAGCAGTACCCAGGGACAGGGGACCCAGTACTTC
TRBJ2-3	-	TRBV4-2	-	CASSQDRLASTDTQYF	TGTGCCAGCAGCCAAGATAGGCTAGCGAGCACAGATACGCAGTATTTT
TRBJ2-5	-	TRBV5-1	-	CASSYLGPPEETQYF	TGCGCCAGCAGCTACCTGGGCCCCCCTGAAGAGACCCAGTACTTC
TRBJ2-5	TRBD2	TRBV2	-	CASSGTSDQETQYF	TGTGCCAGCAGTGGGACTAGCGACCAAGAGACCCAGTACTTC
TRBJ2-1	-	TRBV6-5	-	CASRTGLQSEQFF	TGTGCCAGCAGGACGGGACTCCAGTCTGAGCAGTTCTTC
TRBJ2-7	-	TRBV12-5	-	CASGLDTVPLTYEQYF	TGTGCTAGTGGTTTGGATACGGTACCCCTAACCTACGAGCAGTACTTC
TRBJ2-7	-	TRBV20-1	-	CSANWIYEQYF	TGCAGTGCCAACTGGATCTACGAGCAGTACTTC
TRBJ2-7	TRBD1	TRBV18	-	CASSHTWTGGSYEQYF	TGTGCCAGCTCCCACACTTGGACAGGGGGTTCCTACGAGCAGTACTTC
TRBJ2-1	TRBD2	TRBV11-3	-	CASSSGGLAGGTEQFF	TGTGCCAGCAGCTCCGGGGGGCTAGCGGGAGGGACTGAGCAGTTCTTC
TRBJ1-2	-	TRBV25-1	-	CASSRGPNYGYTF	TGTGCCAGCAGTCGGGGTCCTAACTATGGCTACACCTTC
TRBJ2-7	-	TRBV4-2	-	CASSQVLGVSYEQYF	TGTGCCAGCAGCCAAGTCCTCGGGGTCTCCTACGAGCAGTACTTC
TRBJ2-5	TRBD1	TRBV29-1	-	CSGGTGRETQYF	TGCAGCGGGGGGACAGGGAGAGAGACCCAGTACTTC
TRBJ2-1	-	TRBV5-6	-	CASSLAPVGSYNEQFF	TGTGCCAGCAGCTTGGCCCCAGTCGGCTCCTACAATGAGCAGTTCTTC
TRBJ2-7	-	TRBV4-1	-	CASSQALGDTYYEQYF	TGCGCCAGCAGCCAAGCCCTGGGGGATACTTACTACGAGCAGTACTTC
TRBJ2-3	TRBD2	TRBV7-9	-	CASREGTSGSGADTQYF	TGTGCCAGCAGGGAAGGGACTAGCGGGAGTGGCGCAGATACGCAGTATTTT
TRBJ2-7	TRBD1	TRBV18	-	CASSPTTGDPYEQYF	TGTGCCAGCTCACCAACCACAGGGGATCCCTACGAGCAGTACTTC
TRBJ2-1	TRBD2	TRBV5-1	-	CASSLGLAAYNEQFF	TGCGCCAGCAGCTTGGGACTAGCGGCATACAATGAGCAGTTCTTC
TRBJ2-7	TRBD1	TRBV5-1	-	CASSSSGDRVDEQYF	TGCGCCAGCAGCTCCTCCGGAGACAGGGTAGACGAGCAGTACTTC
TRBJ1-6	-	TRBV7-6	once	CASSFPNSPLHF	TGTGCCAGCAGCTTCCCCAATTCACCCCTCCACTTT
TRBJ2-1	TRBD2	TRBV7-3	-	CASSKGLAGLNEQFF	TGTGCCAGCAGCAAGGGACTAGCGGGGTTAAATGAGCAGTTCTTC
TRBJ1-5	TRBD1	TRBV23-1	-	CASSQSGQVGDQPQHF	TGCGCCAGCAGTCAATCTGGACAGGTAGGGGATCAGCCCCAGCATTTT
TRBJ1-1	-	TRBV5-1	-	CASSLEGSRRGVKGNTEAFF	TGCGCCAGCAGCTTGGAAGGGTCACGTAGGGGTGTGAAGGGGAACACTGAAGCTTTCTTT
TRBJ1-4	-	TRBV6-1	-	CASSESFGGQLQKLFF	TGTGCCAGCAGTGAAAGTTTTGGGGGTCAACTCCAAAAACTGTTTTTT
TRBJ2-1	TRBD2	TRBV6-4	-	CASSSLAGGHGEQFF	TGTGCCAGCAGTTCCCTAGCGGGGGGGCACGGTGAGCAGTTCTTC
TRBJ2-7	-	TRBV7-6	-	CASSLVVGGYPYEQYF	TGTGCCAGCAGCTTAGTGGTCGGGGGTTATCCCTACGAGCAGTACTTC
TRBJ1-5	-	TRBV5-1	-	CASSLGSDGQPQHF	TGCGCCAGCAGCTTGGGGTCAGACGGTCAGCCCCAGCATTTT
TRBJ2-2	-	TRBV6-5	-	CASSLSGRASGELFF	TGTGCCAGCAGTTTGAGCGGCAGGGCCTCCGGGGAGCTGTTTTTT
TRBJ2-3	-	TRBV7-3	few	CASSNRGVDTQYF	TGTGCCAGCAGCAATCGGGGTGTAGATACGCAGTATTTT
TRBJ2-7	TRBD2	TRBV14	-	CASSPLGGGYEQYF	TGTGCCAGCAGCCCCCTGGGGGGGGGCTACGAGCAGTACTTC
TRBJ1-2	-	TRBV6-5	-	CATRVARRSLSF	TGTGCCACCAGAGTGGCCCGAAGGTCCTTAAGCTTC
TRBJ2-7	-	TRBV7-9	-	CASSLGAGTREQYF	TGTGCCAGCAGCTTAGGTGCAGGGACCAGAGAGCAGTACTTC
TRBJ2-7	TRBD1	TRBV25-1	-	CASMGTGREDEQYF	TGTGCCAGCATGGGGACAGGGCGCGAGGACGAGCAGTACTTC
TRBJ2-3	-	TRBV18	-	CASSPSQGITDTQYF	TGTGCCAGCTCACCTTCTCAGGGAATCACAGATACGCAGTATTTT
TRBJ1-1	-	TRBV6-1	once	CASNLGNTEAFF	TGTGCCAGCAACCTCGGGAACACTGAAGCTTTCTTT